This record concerns one T cell receptor (beta chain) sequence. Sequencing used immunoSEQ multiplex PCR; TCRdb keeps in-frame clones, though not all of them. The data hold about 370,000 clones, with 89% observed a single time. This sample stems from a study of blood T cell repertoires in COVID-19. The V end was cut by 1 base, the J end by 2 bases, with 11 bases between. This CDR3 has 15 residues. CDR1 and CDR2 from the germline V gene are SGHVS and FNYEAQ. V gene TRBV7-6 combines with J gene TRBJ1-2; D perhaps matches TRBD1 (6 bases). This TCR was sampled from a woman aged 30 to 39 with COVID-19, enrolled during active disease. Sequencing input: peripheral blood. Here the CDR3 DNA reads TGTGCCAGCAGCTTAGTTGCAGGGACAAACTATGGCTACACCTTC. It translates to CASSLVAGTNYGYTF.